This T cell receptor (beta chain) was identified in a study of blood T cell repertoires in COVID-19. The CDR3 contains 15 residues. Trimming cost V 1 base and J 2 bases; bases outside gene matches: 5. In germline, CDR1 is SGHVS, CDR2 FNYEAQ. The protocol was immunoSEQ multiplex PCR, while the TCRdb copy is restricted to in-frame clones and leaves out a portion. The sample has about 180,000 clones, approximately 85% seen once. This clonotype was sampled from a young woman who had recovered from COVID-19. Sequencing used PBMCs or T cells enriched from blood (not recorded which). The rearrangement links TRBV7-6 to TRBJ2-7; 7 bases align to TRBD2. CDR3 DNA sequence: TGTGCCAGCAGCTTAGTACCTAGCGGAACCTACGAGCAGTACTTC. It is translated as CASSLVPSGTYEQYF.